This T cell receptor beta chain was recovered during a study of T cell responses to AZD1222 COVID-19 vaccine. Across the whole study: The analysis combined second doses at about 4 or about 12 weeks.

General study results and limits: When two AZD1222 doses had been given, Spike-specific TCR breadth and depth rose.

Clones were read by immunoSEQ multiplex PCR, and TCRdb kept only the in-frame ones, dropping some. This repertoire shows under 130,000 clones, 70% to 90% found once; its top ten account for around 8.4%. In germline, CDR1 is SEHNR, CDR2 FQNEAQ (reference sequence). This CDR3 spans 12 amino acids. The V and J ends lost 5 bases and 7 bases respectively, with 9 bases between them. Points on this clone: Its antigen is not identified.

The sequence was collected from an adult in good health. The chain is built from TRBV7-9 and TRBJ2-1, with D uncertain. The sample here was peripheral blood, taken on day 0 of AZD1222 vaccination. CDR3 bases: TGTGCCAGCAGCGAAACACTGAATGAGCAGTTCTTC. It encodes CASSETLNEQFF.